This TCR beta chain was documented in a study of T cell responses to AZD1222 COVID-19 vaccine. Repertoires were generated with immunoSEQ multiplex PCR, while TCRdb's copy carries only in-frame clones and drops some. The sample consists of roughly 110,000 clones, 75% to 90% of them appearing once. The CDR3 consists of 13 residues. The V gene lost 5 bases and the J gene lost 6 bases, with 10 bases spanning the gap. Looked up from germline, CDR1 is SGHAT and CDR2 is FQDESV (reference sequence). The rearrangement joins TRBV11-1 to TRBJ2-2, with D uncertain. This sequence was found in an adult in good health. Sample: peripheral blood, taken on day 0 of AZD1222 vaccination. The CDR3 DNA reads as TGTGCCAGCAGCCCAGCAGGCCCCGGGGAGCTGTTTTTT. Amino acid sequence: CASSPAGPGELFF. Full variable domain (remainder filled in from reference TRBV11-1 and TRBJ2-2): EAEVAQSPRYKITEKSQAVAFWCDPISGHATLYWYRQILGQGPELLVQFQDESVVDDSQLPKDRFSAERLKGVDSTLKIQPAELGDSAMYLCASSPAGPGELFFGEGSRLTVL.